This TCR beta chain was documented in a study of CD8 T cells in Susac syndrome. The germline CDR1 and CDR2 sequences are MGHRA and YSYEKL. CDR3 length: 13 residues. Worth noting for this clonotype: At one of its ends the junction is not consistent with the germline gene, which may arise from a read error.

Sequencing targeted TCR beta in blood CD8+ and CD4+ T cells. Reverse transcription of about 0.5 to 1 ug RNA was performed with random hexamers. Amplification of TCR beta CDR3 used immunoSEQ multiplex PCR across 54 Vbeta and 13 Jbeta. TCRdb reprocessed the immunoSEQ multiplex PCR reads via MiXCR and lists one record per CDR3 protein. This table has around 200,000 distinct CDR3 sequences, roughly 96% appearing once. The TCR sequence derives from a human donor in good health. Sample: CD4+ T cells from PBMCs. The chain uses TRBV4-1 and TRBJ1-3; D uncertain. CDR3 amino acids: CASSLDPRKTIYF. The CDR3 coding sequence is TGCGCCAGCAGCCTCGACCCCCGAAAGACCATATATTTT.